This passage covers 20 T cell receptor beta chains from one sample sequenced in a study of glioma-infiltrating T cells after dendritic cell vaccination. This sample's time point: after dendritic cell vaccination, including at tumor progression/relapse. Using immunoSEQ multiplex PCR, the repertoire was profiled, and TCRdb retains in-frame clones only, with some absent. Here the sample spans some 99,000 clones, 80% being singletons. Sample: blood, taken after dendritic cell vaccination. The receptor set was obtained from a human donor with glioblastoma.

The rearrangement joins TRBV2 to TRBJ2-3; 9 bases agree with TRBD2. Germline CDR1 reads SNHLY; CDR2 reads FYNNEI. After removal of 0 bases from V and 2 bases from J, the junction contained 18 bases not matched to a gene. There are 21 residues in the CDR3. The CDR3 region is CASSEALPGVFSSGNTDTQYF. In DNA, the CDR3 is TGTGCCAGCAGTGAAGCATTGCCGGGGGTGTTTTCTAGCGGGAACACAGATACGCAGTATTTT.

The chain is built from TRBV7-6 and TRBJ2-5, with 10 bases lining up with TRBD1. Germline CDR1 is SGHVS and CDR2 is FNYEAQ. The CDR3 is 15 amino acids. After removal of 1 base from V and 3 bases from J, the junction contained 2 bases not matched to a gene. The CDR3 DNA is TGTGCCAGCAGCTTAGTGGGGACAGGGGAAGAGACCCAGTACTTC. Amino acids: CASSLVGTGEETQYF.

The chain uses TRBV10-1 and TRBJ2-5; D remains unclear. CDR3 size: 14 residues. CDR1 WNHNN and CDR2 SYGVQD come from the germline V gene (reference sequence). Trimming pared 0 bases from V and 9 bases from J, leaving 14 bases between. DNA of the CDR3: TGCGCCAGCAGTGAGTCCCAGACACCCCAGGCCCAGTACTTC. Translated: CASSESQTPQAQYF.

V is TRBV11-2 and J is TRBJ1-1, with 10 positions matching TRBD1. Germline V CDR1 and CDR2: SGHAT, FQNNGV. The CDR3 is 13 amino acids. V shed 6 bases and J 11 bases; nucleotides not matched to a gene: 9. The CDR3 DNA is TGTGCCAGCAGGTTGGACAGGGGGGCTCGGGCTTTCTTT. Protein: CASRLDRGARAFF.

The chain combines TRBV6-6 with TRBJ1-1; D is unresolved. The germline V gene encodes CDR1 MNHNY and CDR2 SVGAGI (reference sequence). There are 15 residues in the CDR3. V was clipped by 0 bases and J by 0 bases, with 8 bases between them. CDR3 region: CASSYSRALNTEAFF. CDR3 DNA: TGTGCCAGCAGTTACTCGAGGGCCTTGAACACTGAAGCTTTCTTT.

The rearrangement uses TRBV6-1 and TRBJ1-3; a possible D gene is TRBD1 (6 bases). CDR3 length: 17 residues. The V gene lost 2 bases and the J gene lost 0 bases, with 14 bases spanning the gap. Germline V gene sequence: CDR1 MNHNS, CDR2 SASEGT. The CDR3 DNA reads TGTGCCAGCAGTGAATCCGTGGGAGGGGGCTCTGGAAACACCATATATTTT. It yields the protein CASSESVGGGSGNTIYF.

This clone is a singleton in its sample. The genes are TRBV5-1 and TRBJ2-5; perhaps TRBD2 as D (5 bases). CDR1 and CDR2 from the germline V gene are SGHRS and YFSETQ. Trimming shortened V by 0 bases and J by 5 bases, and 8 bases separated the two germline ends. CDR3 length equals 13 residues. CDR3 amino acids: CASSLAPGETQYF. The CDR3 DNA follows: TGCGCCAGCAGCTTGGCCCCGGGGGAGACCCAGTACTTC.

The V gene is TRBV6-1, the J gene TRBJ2-2; no clear D. The CDR3 is made up of 16 amino acids. V lost 3 bases to trimming and J lost 8 bases, with 19 bases between them. Germline CDR1 is MNHNS and CDR2 is SASEGT. The CDR3 protein is CASSDRVTVNSGELFF. As DNA, the CDR3 is TGTGCCAGCAGTGATCGGGTTACGGTAAACTCGGGGGAGCTGTTTTTT.

This sequence joins TRBV7-9 and TRBJ1-1; no clear D gene. Germline loops: CDR1 SEHNR, CDR2 FQNEAQ (reference sequence). This CDR3 is 16 amino acids long. Between the trimmed V and J ends, which lost 1 base and 0 bases, there was a span of 12 bases. CDR3 protein: CASSLDLSLVNTEAFF. DNA of the CDR3: TGTGCCAGCAGCTTAGATTTGTCCTTAGTGAACACTGAAGCTTTCTTT.

The gene calls are TRBV28 and TRBJ1-5, with D possibly matching TRBD1 (5 bases). Trimming pared 7 bases from V and 6 bases from J, leaving 13 bases between. CDR1 is MDHEN and CDR2 is SYDVKM in the germline V gene. This CDR3 contains 13 residues. The CDR3 protein is CASNTGLTQPQHF. The CDR3 DNA sequence: TGTGCCAGCAACACGGGACTTACTCAGCCCCAGCATTTT.

The chain is built from TRBV5-1 and TRBJ1-1; D not certain. With 0 bases removed from V and 7 bases from J, the gap between germline ends came to 7 bases. Germline CDR1 SGHRS, CDR2 YFSETQ. The CDR3 spans 12 residues. CDR3 sequence reads: CASSLGFGEAFF. CDR3 DNA: TGCGCCAGCAGCTTGGGGTTCGGTGAAGCTTTCTTT.

This chain joins TRBV2 and TRBJ1-5, with TRBD1 as a possible D gene (5 bases). Germline assignment: CDR1 SNHLY and CDR2 FYNNEI. CDR3 length equals 13 residues. Trimming left V 6 bases short and J 5 bases short, with 11 bases between. The CDR3 DNA reads TGTGCCAGCAGGTTAGGGGCATATCAGCCCCAGCATTTT. Residues: CASRLGAYQPQHF.

The rearrangement links TRBV25-1 to TRBJ2-1; D might be TRBD1 (6 bases). This CDR3 has 14 residues. Germline lookup yields CDR1 MGHDK and CDR2 SYGVNS. The V end lost 4 bases, the J end lost 4 bases, and 11 bases lay between the germline ends. The CDR3 here is CASSVSQGYNEQFF. The CDR3 DNA sequence: TGTGCCAGCAGTGTGTCACAGGGTTACAATGAGCAGTTCTTC.

This clone was observed a few times. The DNA of the CDR3 is TGTGCCAGCAGCTCCGGACAGGGCCGCAATCAGCCCCAGCATTTT. Protein: CASSSGQGRNQPQHF. The rearrangement uses TRBV5-5 and TRBJ1-5, with TRBD1 matching over 8 bases. The CDR3 contains 15 residues. Germline CDR1 SGHKS, CDR2 YYEKEE (reference sequence). Trimming cost V 3 bases and J 2 bases; bases outside gene matches: 4.

This chain connects TRBV6-4 to TRBJ1-2, with 12 bases aligning to TRBD1. The V gene's germline CDR1 is MRHNA and CDR2 SNTAGT. CDR3 length equals 17 residues. Trimming took 1 base from V and 6 from J; bases not matched to a gene: 9. Written as DNA, the CDR3 is TGTGCCAGCAGTGACTATCTAAGGGACAGGGGGCATAATGGCTACACCTTC. Its protein product is CASSDYLRDRGHNGYTF.

The V call is TRBV19, the J call TRBJ2-7; 7 bases map to TRBD2. CDR1 is LNHDA, CDR2 SQIVND, per germline (reference sequence). V lost 0 bases to trimming and J lost 3 bases; unmatched junction nucleotides: 5. The CDR3 runs 15 residues. CDR3 sequence: CASSIEGGGIYEQYF. The CDR3 coding sequence is TGTGCCAGTAGTATAGAGGGGGGGGGAATCTACGAGCAGTACTTC.

The chain is built from TRBV6-1 and TRBJ2-2; the D gene is possibly TRBD1 (5 bases). CDR1 and CDR2 (germline): MNHNS, SASEGT. V was trimmed by 8 bases and J by 1 base, leaving 14 bases between them. The CDR3 spans 15 residues. Here the CDR3 reads CASRSRQGNTGELFF. CDR3 sequence (DNA): TGTGCCAGCCGGAGTAGGCAGGGGAACACCGGGGAGCTGTTTTTT.

The sample holds many counts of this clone. The CDR3 reads CASSFRDRLYEQYF. In DNA form, the CDR3 reads TGTGCCAGCAGCTTCCGGGACAGACTCTACGAGCAGTACTTC. This sequence joins TRBV7-8 and TRBJ2-7; TRBD1 matches 7 bases. Germline-derived CDR1 and CDR2 are SGHVS and FQNEAQ. V dropped 3 bases and J dropped 3; count of bases not matched to a gene: 5. There are 14 residues in the CDR3.

The chain employs TRBV4-1 and TRBJ2-7, with TRBD2 matching 9 bases. The V gene's germline CDR1 is MGHRA and CDR2 YSYEKL. J gave up 4 bases and V 0 bases, and 10 bases lay outside the gene matches. The CDR3 sequence is 17 residues long. CDR3 DNA: TGCGCCAGCAGCCAAGACTATTCGGCTAGCGGGAAATACGAGCAGTACTTC. Residues: CASSQDYSASGKYEQYF.

This chain joins TRBV15 and TRBJ2-6; D is possibly TRBD2 (5 bases). Between the trimmed V and J ends, which lost 0 bases and 1 base, there was a span of 7 bases. The CDR3 runs 16 residues. CDR1 is LNHNV and CDR2 is YYDKDF in the germline V gene (reference sequence). CDR3 sequence: CATSRERGSGANVLTF. The CDR3 nucleotides read TGTGCCACCAGCAGAGAACGGGGTTCTGGGGCCAACGTCCTGACTTTC.